This T cell receptor (beta chain) was obtained from a study of OX40 agonist ivuxolimab in advanced cancers. At the level of the study: Patients took ivuxolimab, an agonistic anti-OX40 (CD134) antibody. The dose-escalation group included hepatocellular carcinoma, melanoma, renal cell carcinoma and head and neck cancer. Study-level findings and limits: On average, CD8+ T cells had more expanded clones than CD4+.

The germline V and J ends were trimmed by 8 bases and 1 base, with 20 bases remaining between them. From germline, CDR1 is SQVTM and CDR2 ANQGSEA. The CDR3 length is 15 residues. Sequencing used immunoSEQ multiplex PCR; TCRdb keeps in-frame clones, though not all of them. Here the sample spans tens of thousands of clones, 80% to 90% being singletons. Prior autoimmune disease or systemic immunosuppression barred patients. On this clone itself: Antigen specificity is unknown.

The V gene is TRBV29-1, the J gene TRBJ1-1; tentatively, D is TRBD1 (6 bases). Source: CD4+ or CD8+ T cells sorted from blood, taken in a trial of the OX40 agonist ivuxolimab. The source of this sequence is an adult with an advanced solid tumor such as melanoma, head and neck, liver or kidney cancer. Here the CDR3 DNA reads TGCAGCTCCTCCTTGTGGGGGCACGGGAACACTGAAGCTTTCTTT. The encoded protein is CSSSLWGHGNTEAFF.